This TCR beta chain stems from a study of blood T cells in healthy people across ages. About the study: T cells yielded about one barcoded beta molecule per two cells through template switching.

Findings and caveats of the study: The fall in TCR beta diversity per million T cells was roughly linear with age.

The second PCR ran roughly 6 to 11 cycles with a sample-barcoded 5' primer and J-beta primers. MiXCR was run by TCRdb on the 5' RACE reads, yielding one entry per CDR3 protein. The repertoire holds more than 600,000 distinct CDR3 sequences, with around 25% as singletons. The V gene lost 3 bases and the J gene lost 3 bases, with 11 bases spanning the gap. Germline lookup yields CDR1 SQVTM and CDR2 ANQGSEA. This CDR3 has 14 residues. About this clonotype: The antigen is undetermined.

These data were also filed under a second study, of T cells of mothers and their children. That study reports: At a rate of about 1.5 ug per 15 ul, cDNA synthesis received all of the extracted RNA.

What was sequenced was blood. The rearrangement uses TRBV29-1 and TRBJ2-2, with D perhaps TRBD1 (6 bases). The TCR originated in a boy aged 5-17 years in good health. The CDR3 loop reads CSVEEHRDTGELFF. The CDR3 region has the DNA TGCAGCGTTGAGGAGCACAGGGACACCGGGGAGCTGTTTTTT.